This entry lists 29 T cell receptor beta chains sequenced from one sample in a study of blood T cell repertoires in COVID-19 (dated by TCRdb to 2018 to 2020). Library creation used the immunoSEQ multiplex PCR assay. This is the immuneACCESS table as TCRdb keeps it, with only in-frame sequences that have V and J called. A part of the clones is gone; compared with another copy, unresolved V genes explain less than half, and the rest is unexplained. This sample comprises about 89,000 clones, approximately 82% of them detected only once. 8.5% to 12% of the sample is held by the ten biggest clonotypes. The material sequenced was peripheral blood. These receptors were taken from a man aged 65-85 years with acute or convalescent COVID-19.

This clone was counted once. This chain uses TRBV7-6 with TRBJ1-1; D remains unclear. CDR1 and CDR2 (germline): SGHVS, FNYEAQ. The CDR3 has 16 amino acids. The V gene lost 1 base and the J gene lost 5 bases, with 17 bases spanning the gap. CDR3 loop: CASSLGNRGTRTEAFF. DNA for the CDR3: TGTGCCAGCAGCTTAGGCAATCGGGGTACCCGAACTGAAGCTTTCTTT.

The chain employs TRBV27 and TRBJ2-7, with 9 nucleotides matching TRBD2. This CDR3 spans 15 amino acids. Unmatched junction bases numbered 8, after V lost 6 bases and J lost 2 bases. CDR1 is MNHEY, CDR2 SMNVEV, per germline (reference sequence). CDR3 protein: CASSPLAGKAYEQYF. For the CDR3, the DNA is TGTGCCAGCAGCCCTCTAGCGGGAAAAGCCTACGAGCAGTACTTC.

This clone was seen only once. The J gene is TRBJ2-7, the V gene TRBV13, with D possibly being TRBD1 (5 bases). The CDR3 extends over 15 amino acids. Germline assignment: CDR1 PRHDT and CDR2 FYEKMQ (reference sequence). V shed 0 bases and J shed 4 bases, with 13 bases lying between them. Here the CDR3 DNA reads TGTGCCAGCAGCTTAGGTTCGCGACAGATATACGAGCAGTACTTC. Amino acids: CASSLGSRQIYEQYF.

This clone was recorded a few times. V gene TRBV28 combines with J gene TRBJ2-1; D is ambiguous. The V end lost 6 bases, the J end lost 0 bases, and 6 bases lay between the germline ends. Germline V lookup: CDR1 MDHEN, CDR2 SYDVKM. The CDR3 is made up of 13 amino acids. CDR3 sequence (DNA): TGTGCCAGCAGGAGTAGCTCCTACAATGAGCAGTTCTTC. This encodes CASRSSSYNEQFF.

This chain uses TRBV5-4 with TRBJ2-1; 8 bases line up with TRBD2. V lost 3 bases and J lost 6; bases outside the gene matches: 5. This CDR3 is built from 14 residues. Germline V gene data show CDR1 as SGHNT and CDR2 as YYREEE (reference sequence). The CDR3 bases are TGTGCCAGCAGCTCGGGACTAGATGCCAATGAGCAGTTCTTC. Its protein product is CASSSGLDANEQFF.

The V and J genes are TRBV7-2 and TRBJ2-5, with a weak D call TRBD1 (5 bases). Germline assignment: CDR1 SGHTA and CDR2 FQGNSA. V lost 7 bases and J 5 bases, leaving 20 bases between the germline ends. The CDR3 extends over 15 amino acids. This chain's CDR3 is CASIQGRRYAETQYF. CDR3 nucleotides: TGTGCCAGCATCCAGGGTAGGAGATATGCGGAGACCCAGTACTTC.

This rearrangement joins TRBV5-1 to TRBJ1-2; D possibly corresponds to TRBD1 (5 bases). V was shortened by 4 bases and J by 0 bases, with 10 bases between the two germline ends. CDR1 and CDR2 from the germline V gene are SGHRS and YFSETQ. The CDR3 sequence is 14 residues long. CDR3 sequence (DNA): TGCGCCAGCAGCCAGTCGACAGCTAACTATGGCTACACCTTC. This gives the protein CASSQSTANYGYTF.

This sequence joins TRBV7-3 and TRBJ2-5; no reliable D call. V was cut by 5 bases and J by 0 bases, with 10 bases left in between. The CDR3 is 14 amino acids. In germline, CDR1 is SGHTA, CDR2 FQGTGA. CDR3 region: CASSPDSHQETQYF. CDR3 nucleotides: TGTGCCAGCAGCCCCGACTCGCACCAAGAGACCCAGTACTTC.

The chain is built from TRBV5-6 and TRBJ2-1; 10 bases agree with TRBD2. Germline V lookup: CDR1 SGHDT, CDR2 YYEEEE. This CDR3 contains 15 residues. V was pared by 1 base and J by 14 bases, with 12 bases of the junction left unmatched. In DNA, the CDR3 is TGTGCCAGCAGCTTGAGACTAGCGGGTCATCGACAGAAGTTCTTC. This gives the protein CASSLRLAGHRQKFF.

This chain joins TRBV19 and TRBJ2-1; D may be TRBD1 (6 bases). CDR3 length: 14 residues. Looked up from germline, CDR1 is LNHDA and CDR2 is SQIVND (reference sequence). Trimming left V 5 bases short and J 9 bases short, with 17 bases between. The CDR3 nucleotides read TGTGCCAGTAGTGCTTTCGACAGGACCGGTGAGCAGTTCTTC. This translates into CASSAFDRTGEQFF.

The chain links TRBV6-4 to TRBJ2-1, with D maybe TRBD2 (7 bases). There are 14 residues in the CDR3. V was shortened by 9 bases and J by 6 bases, with 18 bases between the two germline ends. CDR1 MRHNA and CDR2 SNTAGT come from the germline V gene. The CDR3 DNA sequence: TGTGCCAGTTCGTTAGAAAGGGGGGGCAATGAGCAGTTCTTC. Its translation: CASSLERGGNEQFF.

The chain combines TRBV11-3 with TRBJ2-1; 8 positions agree with TRBD2. This CDR3 contains 14 residues. Germline values: CDR1 SGHNT, CDR2 YENEEA. V was clipped by 5 bases and J by 8 bases; unmatched bases: 8. The DNA for the CDR3 is TGTGCCAGCAGCGTATCTCGGGGGGGGCATGAGCAGTTCTTC. This gives the protein CASSVSRGGHEQFF. The full variable domain, rest sourced from reference TRBV11-3 and TRBJ2-1, is EAGVVQSPRYKIIEKKQPVAFWCNPISGHNTLYWYLQNLGQGPELLIRYENEEAVDDSQLPKDRFSAERLKGVDSTLKIQPAELGDSAVYLCASSVSRGGHEQFFGPGTRLTVL.

This rearrangement joins TRBV24-1 to TRBJ2-7; possibly TRBD2 for D (5 bases). The germline CDR1 and CDR2 sequences are KGHDR and SFDVKD. The CDR3 covers 12 residues. Trimming took off 3 bases at V and 7 bases at J, with 9 bases between the two ends. The CDR3 DNA follows: TGTGCCACCAGTGATCGAAGCGGTGAGCAGTACTTC. Protein product: CATSDRSGEQYF.

A word on this clone: Other DNA sequences from this sample encode an identical CDR3 as well. The rearrangement links TRBV6-5 to TRBJ1-1; TRBD1 agrees at 7 bases. This CDR3 is 12 amino acids long. With 10 bases clipped from V and 2 bases from J, the junction kept 4 bases outside the gene matches. Germline V gene data show CDR1 as MNHEY and CDR2 as SVGAGI. The CDR3 sequence: CATRDSNTEAFF. The CDR3 DNA reads TGTGCCACGAGGGACAGCAACACTGAAGCTTTCTTT.

The chain joins TRBV5-4 to TRBJ2-7, with TRBD2 as a possible D gene (6 bases). The CDR3 totals 14 residues. V lost 5 bases and J lost 1, with 13 bases in between. The germline gives CDR1 SGHNT, CDR2 YYREEE (reference sequence). The CDR3 DNA sequence: TGTGCCAGCAGGGGGGGTGAGGGGTCCTACGAGCAGTACTTC. Protein product: CASRGGEGSYEQYF. The variable domain in full, completed from reference TRBV5-4 and TRBJ2-7, reads ETGVTQSPTHLIKTRGQQVTLRCSSQSGHNTVSWYQQALGQGPQFIFQYYREEENGRGNFPPRFSGLQFPNYSSELNVNALELDDSALYLCASRGGEGSYEQYFGPGTRLTVT.

This chain joins TRBV4-1 and TRBJ2-7; D is perhaps TRBD1 (6 bases). The CDR3 loop spans 15 amino acids. Germline CDR1 and CDR2: MGHRA and YSYEKL. V was pared by 1 base and J by 2 bases, with 12 bases between. CDR3 loop: CASSQVGTKAYEQYF. DNA for the CDR3: TGCGCCAGCAGCCAAGTTGGGACAAAAGCCTACGAGCAGTACTTC.

The sample holds a few counts of this clone. This sequence joins TRBV7-3 and TRBJ2-1, with 9 bases lining up with TRBD2. V gave up 9 bases and J gave up 5 bases; unmatched junction bases: 5. The CDR3 is 13 amino acids. Germline loops: CDR1 SGHTA, CDR2 FQGTGA. The CDR3 is CASAGGPNNEQFF. As DNA, the CDR3 is TGTGCCAGTGCGGGAGGGCCAAACAATGAGCAGTTCTTC.

V usage is TRBV7-6 and J usage is TRBJ2-1; 10 bases align to TRBD2. Germline V gives CDR1 SGHVS, CDR2 FNYEAQ. Trimming cost V 5 bases and J 3 bases; bases outside gene matches: 4. There are 15 residues in the CDR3. The CDR3 region is CASSVGTSVYNEQFF. The CDR3 DNA sequence: TGTGCCAGCAGCGTCGGGACTAGCGTCTACAATGAGCAGTTCTTC.

The chain is built from TRBV9 and TRBJ2-1; 16 bases are a match to TRBD2. With V trimmed by 0 bases and J by 10 bases, 4 bases remained unmatched. Germline loops: CDR1 SGDLS, CDR2 YYNGEE. This CDR3 is 16 amino acids long. The CDR3 bases are TGTGCCAGCAGCGTAGCGGGGACTAGCGGGAGGGGGGAGCAGTTCTTC. This sequence encodes CASSVAGTSGRGEQFF.

The chain carries TRBV6-5 and TRBJ1-6, with 8 bases aligning to TRBD1. Germline loops: CDR1 MNHEY, CDR2 SVGAGI. There are 15 residues in the CDR3. V was clipped by 6 bases and J by 7 bases; unmatched bases: 8. CDR3 sequence (DNA): TGTGCCAGCAGGAACACAGGGGGTATAAATTCACCCCTCCACTTT. This gives the protein CASRNTGGINSPLHF.

The chain joins TRBV19 to TRBJ1-1; D might be TRBD1 (5 bases). The V and J ends lost 6 bases and 1 base respectively, with 9 bases between them. Germline values: CDR1 LNHDA, CDR2 SQIVND (reference sequence). This CDR3 comprises 13 residues. Written as DNA, the CDR3 is TGTGCCAGTAGCAAAACAGGGAACACTGAAGCTTTCTTT. Translated, it gives CASSKTGNTEAFF.

The chain is built from TRBV14 and TRBJ2-3, with 9 bases aligning to TRBD2. CDR3 length: 15 amino acids. Trimming removed 4 bases from V and 2 bases from J; junction bases left unmatched: 4. CDR1 is SGHDN, CDR2 FVKESK, per germline. The CDR3 is CASSPLAGHTDTQYF. As DNA, the CDR3 is TGTGCCAGCAGCCCCCTAGCGGGACACACAGATACGCAGTATTTT.

This rearrangement joins TRBV5-4 to TRBJ1-2; 11 nucleotides align to TRBD1. V was pared by 4 bases and J by 7 bases, with 3 bases of the junction left unmatched. CDR1 is SGHNT, CDR2 YYREEE, per germline (reference sequence). The CDR3 covers 13 residues. CDR3 nucleotides: TGTGCCAGCAGCGACGGACAGGGGGCTGGCTACACCTTC. Translated: CASSDGQGAGYTF.

V gene TRBV24-1 combines with J gene TRBJ2-1, with 8 bases that match TRBD2. The CDR3 loop spans 16 amino acids. From germline, CDR1 is KGHDR and CDR2 SFDVKD. V trimming: 4 bases; J trimming: 4 bases; junction bases outside the gene matches: 8. The chain's CDR3 is CATSDPAGVNYNEQFF. The CDR3 bases are TGTGCCACCAGTGACCCAGCGGGAGTGAATTACAATGAGCAGTTCTTC.

The chain recombines TRBV4-2 with TRBJ2-1; TRBD2 matches 7 bases. CDR3 length equals 15 residues. Germline trimming cut 1 base from V and 8 bases from J; bases unmatched to any gene: 8. Germline CDR1 is LGHNA and CDR2 is YNFKEQ. CDR3 loop: CASSQGWTRVDEQFF. The DNA for the CDR3 is TGTGCCAGCAGCCAAGGATGGACTAGGGTCGATGAGCAGTTCTTC.

The chain recombines TRBV7-2 with TRBJ1-2; possible D gene TRBD1, 5 bases. This CDR3 has 18 amino acids. The V gene's germline CDR1 is SGHTA and CDR2 FQGNSA. Trimming removed 1 base from V and 2 bases from J, with 20 bases in between. This CDR3 is CASSLVSQGGFLNYGYTF. The CDR3 DNA follows: TGTGCCAGCAGCTTAGTGTCGCAGGGAGGCTTTCTGAACTATGGCTACACCTTC.

The rearrangement uses TRBV28 and TRBJ1-2; D gene ambiguous. Germline CDR1 MDHEN, CDR2 SYDVKM. The CDR3 has 14 amino acids. Trimming removed 2 bases from V and 5 bases from J, with 12 bases in between. CDR3 loop: CASSLAGGYYGYTF. In nucleotides, the CDR3 is TGTGCCAGCAGTTTAGCGGGCGGCTATTATGGCTACACCTTC.

This clone is a singleton in its sample. The rearrangement joins TRBV20-1 to TRBJ1-3, with a possible D match to TRBD1 (5 bases). Trimming pared 3 bases from V and 10 bases from J, leaving 10 bases between. Germline CDR1 and CDR2: DFQATT and SNEGSKA (reference sequence). This CDR3 spans 11 amino acids. The CDR3 DNA is TGCAGTGCTAGTATAAGGGGAACCATATATTTT. This translates into CSASIRGTIYF.

This chain joins TRBV5-1 and TRBJ1-2; 7 nucleotides match TRBD1. The germline V gene has CDR1 SGHRS and CDR2 YFSETQ. Germline trimming cut 3 bases from V and 7 bases from J; bases unmatched to any gene: 12. The CDR3 contains 15 residues. Here the CDR3 DNA reads TGCGCCAGCAGCTCCGGGTCAGGGGGGATCGGTGGCTACACCTTC. It codes for CASSSGSGGIGGYTF.